The 19 T cell receptor beta chains below were found in one sample sequenced in a study of cytomegalovirus exposure and HLA in healthy donors. 13 Jbeta primers and 60 Vbeta primers were used for the PCR. The method was immunoSEQ multiplex PCR; TCRdb's version includes in-frame clones alone and lacks a portion of them. The sample has about 150,000 clones; roughly 62% are singletons. Sequenced sample: PBMCs. Receptor source: a man aged 60-69 years in good health and CMV-seronegative.

The table lists this clone with a count of one. The germline gene is not matched at one end of the junction; a read error may be the cause. The rearrangement uses TRBV19 and TRBJ1-2; D gene uncertain. The CDR3 runs 12 residues. Germline V gene sequence: CDR1 LNHDA, CDR2 SQIVND (reference sequence). CDR3 residues: CASSIAGYGYPF. CDR3 DNA sequence: TGTGCCAGTAGTATAGCAGGCTATGGCTACCCCTTC.

J is TRBJ2-3 and V is TRBV5-1; TRBD2 agrees at 13 bases. J gave up 2 bases and V 2 bases, and 2 bases lay outside the gene matches. The V gene's germline CDR1 is SGHRS and CDR2 YFSETQ. The CDR3 is made up of 16 amino acids. Here the CDR3 DNA reads TGCGCCAGCAGCTTAGGGACTAGCGGGAACACAGATACGCAGTATTTT. Translating it yields CASSLGTSGNTDTQYF.

The chain links TRBV4-3 to TRBJ2-5, with a weak D call TRBD1 (6 bases). Per germline, CDR1 LGHNA and CDR2 YSLEER. V was clipped by 0 bases and J by 2 bases, with 13 bases between them. The CDR3 is 16 amino acids. CDR3 sequence reads: CASSQDSARGQETQYF. In DNA form, the CDR3 reads TGCGCCAGCAGCCAAGATTCCGCCAGGGGTCAAGAGACCCAGTACTTC.

The CDR3 DNA reads TGTGCCAGCAGCCGTCAGACAGGGACCACTGAAGCTTTCTTT. Translating it yields CASSRQTGTTEAFF. The rearrangement joins TRBV6-5 to TRBJ1-1, with 7 bases aligning to TRBD1. The CDR3 contains 14 residues. The germline gives CDR1 MNHEY, CDR2 SVGAGI. V was pared by 6 bases and J by 4 bases, with 8 bases of the junction left unmatched.

V and J are TRBV10-3 and TRBJ2-2, with D perhaps TRBD1 (6 bases). Germline V gene lookup returns CDR1 ENHRY and CDR2 SYGVKD. The CDR3 totals 14 residues. V lost 6 bases and J lost 3, with 11 bases in between. CDR3: CAISHEGDTGELFF. The CDR3 nucleotides read TGTGCCATCAGCCACGAGGGGGACACCGGGGAGCTGTTTTTT.

The chain carries TRBV7-2 and TRBJ2-2; TRBD2 matches 8 bases. The CDR3 consists of 17 residues. V was pared by 5 bases and J by 2 bases, with 10 bases of the junction left unmatched. Per the germline V gene, CDR1 is SGHTA and CDR2 is FQGNSA. In nucleotides, the CDR3 is TGTGCCAGCAGCCAACTAGCGGTTGCCGTAAACACCGGGGAGCTGTTTTTT. Protein sequence: CASSQLAVAVNTGELFF.

The count of this clone is one. V usage is TRBV28 and J usage is TRBJ2-3; 10 bases align to TRBD1. CDR1 and CDR2 from the germline V gene are MDHEN and SYDVKM. The CDR3 consists of 16 residues. J lost 3 bases, V lost 7 bases, and 10 bases had no gene match. The CDR3, as DNA: TGTGCCAGCACCGTCGACAGGGGGCTTGGTACAGATACGCAGTATTTT. As protein: CASTVDRGLGTDTQYF. The whole variable domain, remainder taken from reference TRBV28 and TRBJ2-3, is DVKVTQSSRYLVKRTGEKVFLECVQDMDHENMFWYRQDPGLGLRLIYFSYDVKMKEKGDIPEGYSVSREKKERFSLILESASTNQTSMYLCASTVDRGLGTDTQYFGPGTRLTVL.

The chain employs TRBV11-2 and TRBJ2-1; TRBD1 matches 8 bases. From germline, CDR1 is SGHAT and CDR2 FQNNGV. V shed 5 bases and J 4 bases; nucleotides not matched to a gene: 10. This CDR3 has 16 amino acids. CDR3 coding DNA: TGTGCCAGCAGCCGCGGACAGGGATCGATATACAATGAGCAGTTCTTC. This sequence encodes CASSRGQGSIYNEQFF.

This chain links TRBV7-2 with TRBJ2-7; 8 bases match TRBD2. Germline values: CDR1 SGHTA, CDR2 FQGNSA. J lost 3 bases, V lost 5 bases, and 6 bases had no gene match. The CDR3 length is 14 residues. The CDR3 here is CASSLTSAHYEQYF. CDR3 sequence (DNA): TGTGCCAGCAGCCTGACTAGCGCCCACTACGAGCAGTACTTC. The complete variable domain, with remaining parts taken from reference TRBV7-2 and TRBJ2-7, reads GAGVSQSPSNKVTEKGKDVELRCDPISGHTALYWYRQSLGQGLEFLIYFQGNSAPDKSGLPSDRFSAERTGGSVSTLTIQRTQQEDSAVYLCASSLTSAHYEQYFGPGTRLTVT.

V is TRBV5-4 and J is TRBJ1-2, with TRBD1 matching 7 bases. J lost 4 bases, V lost 4 bases, and 13 bases had no gene match. The germline CDR1 and CDR2 sequences are SGHNT and YYREEE (reference sequence). The CDR3 has 16 amino acids. Here the CDR3 reads CASSLRWDSLTYGYTF. The CDR3 bases are TGTGCCAGCAGCCTGAGATGGGACAGTTTGACCTATGGCTACACCTTC.

The chain has TRBV28 and TRBJ1-3; perhaps TRBD1 as D (6 bases). Trimming shortened V by 8 bases and J by 0 bases, and 14 bases separated the two germline ends. CDR3 size: 15 residues. The germline gives CDR1 MDHEN, CDR2 SYDVKM. CDR3 residues: CASYTTGFSGNTIYF. DNA of the CDR3: TGTGCCAGCTATACGACAGGCTTCTCTGGAAACACCATATATTTT.

The V call is TRBV6-1, the J call TRBJ1-5; possibly TRBD1 for D (5 bases). The V and J ends lost 4 bases and 3 bases respectively, with 10 bases between them. Germline CDR1 and CDR2: MNHNS and SASEGT. This CDR3 region has 14 residues. The DNA for the CDR3 is TGTGCCAGCAGTGTGGCAGGGTACAATCAGCCCCAGCATTTT. It translates to CASSVAGYNQPQHF.

This clone was seen a handful of times. The J gene is TRBJ2-7, the V gene TRBV19; D remains ambiguous. There are 13 residues in the CDR3. The ends were cut back, 6 bases at V and 3 bases at J, with 12 bases in the middle. Looked up from germline, CDR1 is LNHDA and CDR2 is SQIVND (reference sequence). The CDR3 DNA reads TGTGCCAGTAGCGACGACATCATCTACGAGCAGTACTTC. This translates into CASSDDIIYEQYF.

The chain employs TRBV27 and TRBJ2-5; 8 bases map to TRBD2. The CDR3 loop spans 14 amino acids. CDR1 MNHEY and CDR2 SMNVEV come from the germline V gene (reference sequence). V gave up 4 bases and J gave up 1 base; unmatched junction bases: 2. The CDR3 sequence is CASSSGLGQETQYF. The CDR3 DNA is TGTGCCAGCAGTTCGGGACTAGGCCAAGAGACCCAGTACTTC.

There are a few counts of this clone. The rearrangement joins TRBV18 to TRBJ1-5; 10 bases are shared with TRBD1. Germline V gene data show CDR1 as KGHSH and CDR2 as LQKENI. This CDR3 is built from 17 residues. After removal of 4 bases from V and 4 bases from J, the junction contained 10 bases not matched to a gene. The CDR3 spells CASSLSSTGGGNQPQHF. CDR3 DNA: TGTGCCAGCTCACTCTCCTCGACAGGGGGCGGGAATCAGCCCCAGCATTTT.

This clone was observed a single time. This chain connects TRBV5-8 to TRBJ1-5, with D perhaps matching TRBD1 (5 bases). This CDR3 has 13 amino acids. Trimming cost V 2 bases and J 4 bases, with 7 bases left between them. In germline, CDR1 is SGHTS, CDR2 YDEGEE. CDR3 protein: CASSFDRNQPQHF. For the CDR3, the DNA is TGTGCCAGCAGCTTTGACAGAAATCAGCCCCAGCATTTT.

This clone was counted only a few times. CDR3 in amino acids: CAAGPGTSTDTQYF. CDR3 in DNA: TGTGCCGCAGGGCCGGGCACTAGCACAGATACGCAGTATTTT. The chain uses TRBV10-3 and TRBJ2-3, with D possibly being TRBD1 (5 bases). Germline CDR1 and CDR2: ENHRY and SYGVKD. The CDR3 covers 14 residues. V lost 11 bases and J 0 bases, leaving 15 bases between the germline ends.

The chain employs TRBV28 and TRBJ1-1, with D uncertain. The V and J ends lost 5 bases and 4 bases respectively, with 14 bases between them. CDR1 is MDHEN, CDR2 SYDVKM, per germline. The length of the CDR3 is 14 residues. CDR3 sequence reads: CASSPPGGFTEAFF. For the CDR3, the DNA is TGTGCCAGCAGTCCCCCGGGAGGGTTCACTGAAGCTTTCTTT.

The V and J genes are TRBV28 and TRBJ2-5; 9 nucleotides align to TRBD2. CDR1 MDHEN and CDR2 SYDVKM come from the germline V gene. The V segment lost 11 bases and the J segment 5 bases; nucleotides outside the gene matches: 18. The CDR3 covers 16 residues. CDR3 residues: CAAERGASGISETQYF. DNA of the CDR3: TGTGCCGCAGAACGCGGCGCTAGCGGGATATCGGAGACCCAGTACTTC.